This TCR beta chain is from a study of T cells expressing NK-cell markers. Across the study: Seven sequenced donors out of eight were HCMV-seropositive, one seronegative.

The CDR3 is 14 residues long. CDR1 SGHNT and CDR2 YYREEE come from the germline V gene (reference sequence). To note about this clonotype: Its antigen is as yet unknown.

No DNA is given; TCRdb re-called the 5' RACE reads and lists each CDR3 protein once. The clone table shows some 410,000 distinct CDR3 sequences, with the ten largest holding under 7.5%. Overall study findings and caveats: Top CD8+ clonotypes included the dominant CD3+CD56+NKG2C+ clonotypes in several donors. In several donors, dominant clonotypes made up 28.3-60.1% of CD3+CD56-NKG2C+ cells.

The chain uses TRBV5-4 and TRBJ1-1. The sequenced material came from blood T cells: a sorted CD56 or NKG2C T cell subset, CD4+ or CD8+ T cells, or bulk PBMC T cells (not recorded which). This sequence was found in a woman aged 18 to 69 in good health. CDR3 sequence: CASSWTGKNTEAFF.